The 17 T cell receptor beta chains presented below share a single source sample, sequenced in a study of graft-versus-host responses after intestinal transplantation. The table came from immunoSEQ multiplex PCR; TCRdb's copy has only in-frame clones and leaves some out. The table has tens of thousands of clones, around nine tenths seen once; the top ten hold about 4.4%. This material consisted of PBMCs, taken 524 days after transplant. The receptors here all came from a human patient who received an intestinal transplant, so some T cells may come from the graft donor.

The chain has TRBV4-1 and TRBJ2-5; 11 bases line up with TRBD1. V was clipped by 0 bases and J by 2 bases; unmatched bases: 8. Germline values: CDR1 MGHRA, CDR2 YSYEKL. The length of the CDR3 is 18 residues. The CDR3 spells CASSQDPGTGGGQETQYF. CDR3 DNA: TGCGCCAGCAGCCAAGATCCCGGGACAGGGGGTGGACAAGAGACCCAGTACTTC.

The chain carries TRBV6-5 and TRBJ1-1; 7 bases line up with TRBD1. The CDR3 covers 16 residues. The germline V gene has CDR1 MNHEY and CDR2 SVGAGI. V shed 2 bases, J shed 2 bases, and the junction held 8 bases outside the gene matches. The CDR3 DNA reads TGTGCCAGCAGTTACGGGCAGGGGGGGCTCAACACTGAAGCTTTCTTT. It codes for CASSYGQGGLNTEAFF.

The chain couples TRBV5-6 to TRBJ2-1; no definite D call. CDR3 size: 16 residues. Per germline, CDR1 SGHDT and CDR2 YYEEEE. V was clipped by 4 bases and J by 1 base, with 15 bases between them. The CDR3 bases are TGTGCCAGCAGCCCGGCTGACACGCCTTCCTACAATGAGCAGTTCTTC. Protein sequence: CASSPADTPSYNEQFF.

This clone was counted a single time. CDR3 amino acids: CASSLGGGRLYF. CDR3 nucleotides: TGTGCCAGCAGCTTAGGGGGAGGACGTTTGTACTTC. The gene calls are TRBV7-3 and TRBJ2-5; tentatively, D is TRBD2 (6 bases). From germline, CDR1 is SGHTA and CDR2 FQGTGA. Trimming left V 2 bases short and J 13 bases short, with 14 bases between. This CDR3 spans 12 amino acids.

V and J are TRBV28 and TRBJ1-1, with D tentatively TRBD1 (5 bases). The germline V gene has CDR1 MDHEN and CDR2 SYDVKM. The CDR3 is made up of 15 amino acids. V was pared by 2 bases and J by 1 base, with 11 bases between. In DNA form, the CDR3 reads TGTGCCAGCAGTTTAGGTCCAGGGCCGAACACTGAAGCTTTCTTT. Translated: CASSLGPGPNTEAFF.

The chain uses TRBV5-1 and TRBJ1-1, with D unclear. V dropped 1 base and J dropped 3 bases, with 13 bases sitting between them. The CDR3 covers 15 residues. CDR1 is SGHRS and CDR2 is YFSETQ in the germline V gene. The CDR3 DNA sequence: TGCGCCAGCAGCTTGCGGCGGGTTGGTTACACTGAAGCTTTCTTT. The encoded protein is CASSLRRVGYTEAFF.

The rearrangement uses TRBV27 and TRBJ1-6, with D perhaps TRBD1 (5 bases). The CDR3 length is 16 residues. Germline V lookup: CDR1 MNHEY, CDR2 SMNVEV (reference sequence). The ends were cut back, 6 bases at V and 5 bases at J, with 17 bases in the middle. CDR3: CASSRLGVADNSPLHF. As DNA, the CDR3 is TGTGCCAGCAGCAGGTTAGGGGTGGCCGATAATTCACCCCTCCACTTT.

This clone was observed once. The chain employs TRBV20-1 and TRBJ1-1; D uncertain. The ends were cut back, 6 bases at V and 2 bases at J, with 7 bases in the middle. Germline lookup yields CDR1 DFQATT and CDR2 SNEGSKA (reference sequence). The CDR3 is 11 amino acids. This CDR3 reads CSAEQNTEAFF. Written as DNA, the CDR3 is TGCAGTGCCGAACAAAACACTGAAGCTTTCTTT.

The chain links TRBV18 to TRBJ2-5, with TRBD1 identical over 7 bases. The CDR3 covers 16 residues. With 0 bases clipped from V and 2 bases from J, the junction kept 6 bases outside the gene matches. Looked up from germline, CDR1 is KGHSH and CDR2 is LQKENI. The chain's CDR3 is CASSPPGQRVQETQYF. The CDR3 DNA follows: TGTGCCAGCTCACCACCGGGACAGAGAGTGCAAGAGACCCAGTACTTC.

This chain uses TRBV27 with TRBJ1-2, with D possibly being TRBD1 (6 bases). V was pared by 10 bases and J by 8 bases, with 32 bases between. The CDR3 sequence is 17 residues long. Germline V gives CDR1 MNHEY, CDR2 SMNVEV (reference sequence). CDR3 sequence (DNA): TGTGCCACTAGGCCAGGGGCAGGGGCAACGTTGTTGTACGGCTACACCTTC. It specifies CATRPGAGATLLYGYTF.

DNA for the CDR3: TGTGCCAGCAGCTTATGGGGACTAGCTCAGAGCACAGATACGCAGTATTTT. It encodes CASSLWGLAQSTDTQYF. The chain links TRBV11-2 to TRBJ2-3; 9 nucleotides match TRBD2. Germline CDR1 reads SGHAT; CDR2 reads FQNNGV. Trimming cost V 2 bases and J 0 bases; bases outside gene matches: 6. This CDR3 spans 17 amino acids.

V usage is TRBV19 and J usage is TRBJ1-1, with 10 nucleotides matching TRBD1. Germline trimming cut 4 bases from V and 10 bases from J; bases unmatched to any gene: 12. Germline lookup yields CDR1 LNHDA and CDR2 SQIVND (reference sequence). The CDR3 covers 15 residues. CDR3 region: CASSTQTGGSLGAFF. CDR3 nucleotides: TGTGCCAGTAGTACCCAGACAGGGGGCTCCCTAGGAGCTTTCTTT.

The chain links TRBV5-1 to TRBJ2-7; 10 bases fit TRBD2. From germline, CDR1 is SGHRS and CDR2 YFSETQ. This CDR3 region has 16 residues. Trimming removed 4 bases from V and 5 bases from J; junction bases left unmatched: 12. DNA for the CDR3: TGCGCCAGCAGCAAAACAAGCCTAGCGGGAGCGGACGAGCAGTACTTC. Protein sequence: CASSKTSLAGADEQYF.

The chain joins TRBV29-1 to TRBJ2-5; D unclear. CDR3 size: 10 residues. CDR1 and CDR2 from the germline V gene are SQVTM and ANQGSEA. The V end was cut by 4 bases, the J end by 2 bases, with 2 bases between. CDR3 nucleotide sequence: TGCAGCGTTGGGCAAGAGACCCAGTACTTC. Protein: CSVGQETQYF. Looking up the rest from reference TRBV29-1 and TRBJ2-5 gives the full variable domain: SAVISQKPSRDICQRGTSLTIQCQVDSQVTMMFWYRQQPGQSLTLIATANQGSEATYESGFVIDKFPISRPNLTFSTLTVSNMSPEDSSIYLCSVGQETQYFGPGTRLLVL.

The chain carries TRBV28 and TRBJ2-5; TRBD2 agrees at 13 bases. Per germline, CDR1 MDHEN and CDR2 SYDVKM. The CDR3 sequence is 18 residues long. The junction had 8 bases not matched to a gene; V was cut back by 3 bases and J by 1 base. The DNA for the CDR3 is TGTGCCAGCAGTTTTCGACCGGGACTAGCGGGGTCCCAAGAGACCCAGTACTTC. Amino acid sequence: CASSFRPGLAGSQETQYF.

The chain has TRBV27 and TRBJ2-7, with D tentatively TRBD2 (5 bases). The CDR3 has 16 amino acids. Germline V gene sequence: CDR1 MNHEY, CDR2 SMNVEV (reference sequence). V was shortened by 6 bases and J by 3 bases, with 21 bases between the two germline ends. The CDR3 region is CASSSAHSAALYEQYF. In DNA, the CDR3 is TGTGCCAGCAGCTCCGCTCATAGCGCAGCCCTCTACGAGCAGTACTTC.

V is TRBV28 and J is TRBJ1-5, with D uncertain. Looked up from germline, CDR1 is MDHEN and CDR2 is SYDVKM. V lost 2 bases and J 3 bases, leaving 8 bases between the germline ends. The CDR3 is 14 residues long. The CDR3 nucleotides are TGTGCCAGCAGTTTAGAAGGATTCAATCAGCCCCAGCATTTT. This translates into CASSLEGFNQPQHF.